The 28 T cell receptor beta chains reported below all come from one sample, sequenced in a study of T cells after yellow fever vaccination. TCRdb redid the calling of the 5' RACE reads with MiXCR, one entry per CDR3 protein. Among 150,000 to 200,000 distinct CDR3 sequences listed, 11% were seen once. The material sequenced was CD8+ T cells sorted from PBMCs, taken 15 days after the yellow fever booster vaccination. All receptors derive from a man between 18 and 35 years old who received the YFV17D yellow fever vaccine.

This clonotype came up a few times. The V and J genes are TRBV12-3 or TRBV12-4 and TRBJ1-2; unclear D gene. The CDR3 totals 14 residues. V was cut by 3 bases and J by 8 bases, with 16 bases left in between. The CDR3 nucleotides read TGTGCCAGCAGTTTTGGCTTTGCCCAGGAGGGCTACACCTTC. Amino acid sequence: CASSFGFAQEGYTF.

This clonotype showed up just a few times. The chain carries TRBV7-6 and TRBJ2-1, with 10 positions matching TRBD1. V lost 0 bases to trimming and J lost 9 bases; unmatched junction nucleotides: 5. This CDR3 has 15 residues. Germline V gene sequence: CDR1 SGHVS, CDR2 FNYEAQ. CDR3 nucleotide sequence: TGTGCCAGCAGCTTAGCTGGACAGGGGGTTGGTGAGCAGTTCTTC. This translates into CASSLAGQGVGEQFF.

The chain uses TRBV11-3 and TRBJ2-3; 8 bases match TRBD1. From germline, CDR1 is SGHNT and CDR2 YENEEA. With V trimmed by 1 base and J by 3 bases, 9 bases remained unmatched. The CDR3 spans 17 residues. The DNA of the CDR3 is TGTGCCAGCAGCTTAGGCCCGGGACAGGAGGGGACAGATACGCAGTATTTT. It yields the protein CASSLGPGQEGTDTQYF.

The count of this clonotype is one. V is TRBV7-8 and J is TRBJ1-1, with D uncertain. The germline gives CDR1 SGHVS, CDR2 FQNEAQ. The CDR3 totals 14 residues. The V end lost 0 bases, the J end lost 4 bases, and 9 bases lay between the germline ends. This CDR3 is CASSLAQRGTEAFF. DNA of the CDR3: TGTGCCAGCAGCTTAGCACAACGGGGCACTGAAGCTTTCTTT.

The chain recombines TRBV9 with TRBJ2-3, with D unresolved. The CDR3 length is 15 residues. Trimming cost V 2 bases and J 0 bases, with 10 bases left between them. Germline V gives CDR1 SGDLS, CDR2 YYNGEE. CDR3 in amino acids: CASSVGGASTDTQYF. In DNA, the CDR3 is TGTGCCAGCAGCGTCGGCGGAGCCAGCACAGATACGCAGTATTTT.

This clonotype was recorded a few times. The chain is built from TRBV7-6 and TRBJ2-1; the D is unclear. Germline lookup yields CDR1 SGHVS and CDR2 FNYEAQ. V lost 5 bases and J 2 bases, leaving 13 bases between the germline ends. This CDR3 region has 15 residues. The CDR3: CASSPASGTYNEQFF. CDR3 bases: TGTGCCAGCAGCCCAGCGAGTGGGACCTACAATGAGCAGTTCTTC.

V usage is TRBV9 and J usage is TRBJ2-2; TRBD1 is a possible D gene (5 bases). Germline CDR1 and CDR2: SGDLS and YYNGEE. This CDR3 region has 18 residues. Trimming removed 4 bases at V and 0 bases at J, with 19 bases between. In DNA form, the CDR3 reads TGTGCCAGCAGCCCCAGACAGAGCCTAAGCGCGAACACCGGGGAGCTGTTTTTT. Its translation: CASSPRQSLSANTGELFF.

The CDR3 DNA reads TGTGCCACCCTGGACGATCCGCCGCGCGACTATGGCTACACCTTC. Translating it yields CATLDDPPRDYGYTF. V and J are TRBV10-3 and TRBJ1-2; no reliable D call. This CDR3 is 15 amino acids long. Germline CDR1 is ENHRY and CDR2 is SYGVKD. V lost 10 bases to trimming and J lost 3 bases, with 21 bases between them.

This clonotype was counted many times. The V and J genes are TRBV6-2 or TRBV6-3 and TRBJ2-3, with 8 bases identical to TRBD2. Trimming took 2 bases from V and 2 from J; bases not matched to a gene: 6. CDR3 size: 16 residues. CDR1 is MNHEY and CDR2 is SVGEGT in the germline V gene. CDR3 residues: CASSYVLAGYTDTQYF. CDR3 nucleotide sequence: TGTGCCAGCAGTTACGTCCTAGCGGGTTACACAGATACGCAGTATTTT.

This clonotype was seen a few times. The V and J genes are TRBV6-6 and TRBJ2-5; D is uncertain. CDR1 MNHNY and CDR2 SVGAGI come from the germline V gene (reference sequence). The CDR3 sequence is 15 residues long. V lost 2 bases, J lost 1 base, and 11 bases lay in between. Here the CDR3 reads CASSYGLRSQETQYF. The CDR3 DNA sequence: TGTGCCAGCAGTTACGGGCTACGATCCCAAGAGACCCAGTACTTC.

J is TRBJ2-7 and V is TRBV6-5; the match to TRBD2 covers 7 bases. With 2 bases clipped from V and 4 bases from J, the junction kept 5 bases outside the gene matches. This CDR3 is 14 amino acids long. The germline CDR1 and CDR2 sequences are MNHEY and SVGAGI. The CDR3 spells CASSYGGVGYEQYF. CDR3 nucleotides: TGTGCCAGCAGTTACGGGGGGGTTGGTTACGAGCAGTACTTC.

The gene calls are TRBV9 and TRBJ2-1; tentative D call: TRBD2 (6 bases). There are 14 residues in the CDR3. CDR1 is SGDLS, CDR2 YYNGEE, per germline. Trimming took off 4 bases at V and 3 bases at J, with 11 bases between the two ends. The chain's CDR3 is CASSPGGDYNEQFF. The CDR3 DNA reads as TGTGCCAGCAGCCCAGGCGGGGACTACAATGAGCAGTTCTTC. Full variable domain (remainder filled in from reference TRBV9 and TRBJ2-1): DSGVTQTPKHLITATGQRVTLRCSPRSGDLSVYWYQQSLDQGLQFLIQYYNGEERAKGNILERFSAQQFPDLHSELNLSSLELGDSALYFCASSPGGDYNEQFFGPGTRLTVL.

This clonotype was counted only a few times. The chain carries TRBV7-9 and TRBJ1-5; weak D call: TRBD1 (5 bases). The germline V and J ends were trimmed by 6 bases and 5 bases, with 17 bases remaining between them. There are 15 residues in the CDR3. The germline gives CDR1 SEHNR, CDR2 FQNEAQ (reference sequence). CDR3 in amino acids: CASSTSLGPDQPQHF. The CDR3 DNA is TGTGCCAGCAGTACCTCGTTGGGACCTGATCAGCCCCAGCATTTT.

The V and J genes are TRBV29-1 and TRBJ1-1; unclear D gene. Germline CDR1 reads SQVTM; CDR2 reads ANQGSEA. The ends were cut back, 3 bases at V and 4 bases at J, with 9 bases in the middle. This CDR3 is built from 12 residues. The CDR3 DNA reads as TGCAGCGTTGAGGGAGAAGTCACTGAAGCTTTCTTT. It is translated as CSVEGEVTEAFF.

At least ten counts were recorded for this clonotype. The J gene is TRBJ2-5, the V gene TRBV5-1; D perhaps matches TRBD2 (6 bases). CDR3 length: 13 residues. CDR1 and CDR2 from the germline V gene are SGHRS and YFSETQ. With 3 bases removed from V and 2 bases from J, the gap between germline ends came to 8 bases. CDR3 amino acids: CASSSGGQETQYF. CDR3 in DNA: TGCGCCAGCAGCTCCGGGGGTCAAGAGACCCAGTACTTC. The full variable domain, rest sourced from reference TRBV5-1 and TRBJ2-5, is KAGVTQTPRYLIKTRGQQVTLSCSPISGHRSVSWYQQTPGQGLQFLFEYFSETQRNKGNFPGRFSGRQFSNSRSEMNVSTLELGDSALYLCASSSGGQETQYFGPGTRLLVL.

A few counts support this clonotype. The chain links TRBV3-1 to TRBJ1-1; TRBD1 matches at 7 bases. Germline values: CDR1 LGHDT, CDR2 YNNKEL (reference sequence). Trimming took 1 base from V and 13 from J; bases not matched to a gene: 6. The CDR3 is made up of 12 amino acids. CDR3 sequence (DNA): TGTGCCAGCAGCCAAGGAGGGGGCGACGGTTTCTTT. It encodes CASSQGGGDGFF.

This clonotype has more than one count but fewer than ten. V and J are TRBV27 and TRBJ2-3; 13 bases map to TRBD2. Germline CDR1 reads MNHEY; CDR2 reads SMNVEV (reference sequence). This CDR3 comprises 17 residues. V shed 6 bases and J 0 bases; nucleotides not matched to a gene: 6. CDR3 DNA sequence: TGTGCCAGCAGGGGCTGGACTAGCGGGGGTAGCACAGATACGCAGTATTTT. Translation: CASRGWTSGGSTDTQYF.

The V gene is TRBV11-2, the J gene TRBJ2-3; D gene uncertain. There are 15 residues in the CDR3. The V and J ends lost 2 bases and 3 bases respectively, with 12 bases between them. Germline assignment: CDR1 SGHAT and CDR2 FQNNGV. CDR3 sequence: CASSLWAGSTDTQYF. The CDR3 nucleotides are TGTGCCAGCAGCTTATGGGCAGGTTCGACAGATACGCAGTATTTT.

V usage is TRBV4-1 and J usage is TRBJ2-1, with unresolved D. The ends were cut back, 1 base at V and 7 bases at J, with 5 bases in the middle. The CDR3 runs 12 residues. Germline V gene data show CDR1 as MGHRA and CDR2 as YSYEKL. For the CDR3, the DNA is TGCGCCAGCAGCCAAGCCCGAAATGAGCAGTTCTTC. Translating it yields CASSQARNEQFF.

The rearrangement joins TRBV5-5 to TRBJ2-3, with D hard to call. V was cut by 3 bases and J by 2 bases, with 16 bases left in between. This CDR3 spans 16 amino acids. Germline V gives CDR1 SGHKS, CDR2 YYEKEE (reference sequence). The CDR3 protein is CASSYRIQKYTDTQYF. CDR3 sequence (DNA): TGTGCCAGCAGCTACCGGATCCAGAAGTACACAGATACGCAGTATTTT.

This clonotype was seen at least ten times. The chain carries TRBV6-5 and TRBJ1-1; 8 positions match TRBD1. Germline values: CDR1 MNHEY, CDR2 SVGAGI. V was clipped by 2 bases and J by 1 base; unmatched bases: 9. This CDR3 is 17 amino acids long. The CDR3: CASSYHPLGQGNTEAFF. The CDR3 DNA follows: TGTGCCAGCAGTTACCACCCCCTCGGACAGGGGAACACTGAAGCTTTCTTT.

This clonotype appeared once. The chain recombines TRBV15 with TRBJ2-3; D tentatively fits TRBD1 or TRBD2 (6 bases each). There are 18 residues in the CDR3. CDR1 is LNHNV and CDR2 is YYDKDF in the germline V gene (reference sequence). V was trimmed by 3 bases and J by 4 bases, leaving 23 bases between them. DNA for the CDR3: TGTGCCACCAGCAGCCCCGAGGACGGGGGCCCTCAGTCAGATACGCAGTATTTT. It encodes CATSSPEDGGPQSDTQYF.

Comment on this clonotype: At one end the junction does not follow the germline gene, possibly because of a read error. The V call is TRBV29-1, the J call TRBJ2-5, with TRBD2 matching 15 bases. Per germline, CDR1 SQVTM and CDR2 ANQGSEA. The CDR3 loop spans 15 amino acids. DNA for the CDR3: TGCAGCTTTGATGGGACTAGCGGGGGGCAAGAGACCCAGTACTTC. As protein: CSFDGTSGGQETQYF.

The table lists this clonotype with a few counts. The CDR3 sequence: CASSEFGGMQHYGYTF. DNA of the CDR3: TGTGCCAGCAGTGAATTCGGGGGGATGCAGCACTATGGCTACACCTTC. The chain recombines TRBV25-1 with TRBJ1-2, with D maybe TRBD1 (5 bases). V gave up 1 base and J gave up 3 bases, with 15 bases separating them. Per germline, CDR1 MGHDK and CDR2 SYGVNS. The CDR3 length is 16 residues.

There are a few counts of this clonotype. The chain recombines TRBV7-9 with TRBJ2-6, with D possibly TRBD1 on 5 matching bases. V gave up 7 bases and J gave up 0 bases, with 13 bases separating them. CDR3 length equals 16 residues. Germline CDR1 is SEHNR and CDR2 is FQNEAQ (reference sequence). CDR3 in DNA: TGTGCCAGCACCCGACAGACTTCCTCTGGGGCCAACGTCCTGACTTTC. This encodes CASTRQTSSGANVLTF.

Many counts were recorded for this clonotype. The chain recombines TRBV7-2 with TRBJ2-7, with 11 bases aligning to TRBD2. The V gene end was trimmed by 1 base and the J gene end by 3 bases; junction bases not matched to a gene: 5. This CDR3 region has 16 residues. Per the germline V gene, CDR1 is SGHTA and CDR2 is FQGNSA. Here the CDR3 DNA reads TGTGCCAGCAGCTTAGAACTAGCGGGGGTCCTCTACGAGCAGTACTTC. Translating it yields CASSLELAGVLYEQYF.

This chain's CDR3 is CASSQDNDFRYGANVLTF. CDR3 DNA sequence: TGCGCCAGCAGCCAAGATAACGACTTTCGGTACGGGGCCAACGTCCTGACTTTC. The J gene is TRBJ2-6, the V gene TRBV4-3; D gene ambiguous. The CDR3 consists of 18 residues. V was pared by 0 bases and J by 4 bases, with 16 bases between. Germline V gene data show CDR1 as LGHNA and CDR2 as YSLEER.

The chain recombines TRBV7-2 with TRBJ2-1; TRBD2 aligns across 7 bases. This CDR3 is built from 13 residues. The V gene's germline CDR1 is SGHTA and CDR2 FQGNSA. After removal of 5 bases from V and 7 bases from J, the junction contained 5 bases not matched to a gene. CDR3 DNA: TGTGCCAGCAGCCCCAAGCGGGGTAATGAGCAGTTCTTC. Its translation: CASSPKRGNEQFF.